This T cell receptor (beta chain) was documented in a study of cytomegalovirus exposure and HLA in healthy donors (dated by TCRdb to the late 2010s). Looking at the study overall: An earlier analysis of roughly 570 of the donors reported 276 Gb of sequence data and some 110 million unique TCR beta sequences obtained from around 190 million T cells. Typing coverage varied by locus: roughly 620-640 donors for A, B, C, DRB1 and DQB1; more than 500 for DQA1; 606 for DPA1; roughly 450 for DPB1. The study combined high-throughput TCR immunosequencing, statistical association of individual TCRs with disease status, and machine learning to predict cytomegalovirus infection status. A later genetic analysis took genome-wide SNP genotypes for about 55% of the roughly 670 donors and used that subset as a discovery cohort. An early release covering approximately 600 HLA-typed donors comprised roughly 300 gigabases of sequencing data and approximately 80 million unique TCR sequences. Using immunosequencing, the study profiled T cell repertoires from around 680 subjects and related those repertoires to cytomegalovirus serostatus. On average, 235,054 unique TCR beta nucleotide sequences were sequenced per donor among 398 genotyped donors of the cohort, with roughly 18% of those sequences being non-productive. Every discovery cohort repertoire had been produced on one sequencing platform. The later analysis used no new phenotypic data to find candidate immune exposures, relying instead on TCR beta sequences and their occurrence across donors. Of the 350 to 450 genotyped donors, about 80% fell in the genetic ancestry cluster associated with self-reported Caucasian donors. Because of strong linkage in the cohort, five DR-DQ haplotypes were treated as single units for association and clustering. Both class I and class II loci were covered by HLA typing, at four-digit resolution. A separate validation cohort of some 130 different subjects was used in addition to the approximately 700-subject first cohort. The study aimed to test whether signatures of past pathogen exposure could be identified by cataloging public T cell receptors. A later analysis re-examined previously published TCR beta repertoires from roughly 650 donors and added high-resolution HLA genotyping to investigate patterns of TCR occurrence. Alongside the repertoire data, information on donor age, sex, ethnicity and CMV serostatus was compiled. In an earlier analysis of a few hundred of the donors, high-throughput TCR beta sequencing was used to judge whether each TCR beta V gene segment behaved as functional or pseudogenic. The research as a whole found: A later genetic analysis reported fewer N-insertions in productive TCRs among donors in an Asian-associated ancestry cluster than the roughly 720-donor mean. Correlated functional status among segregating V segments might be attributable to linkage disequilibrium, but an unknown experimental factor could not be ruled out. A total of 150 or so TCR beta chains were listed by the study as associated with cytomegalovirus. A cluster of highly shared sequence variants was judged likely to be a technical artifact of the sequencing pipeline. Most TCR sequences were observed very rarely across donors, whereas some public TCRs were present in many individuals. Broadly in line with IMGT annotations, most TCR beta V segments showed up in productive rearrangements about 90% or about 30% of the time in an earlier analysis of around 600 of the donors. A later analysis found that most CMV-associated TCR beta chains appeared HLA-restricted, with HLA associations seemingly driven largely by CMV exposure. In a later analysis, HLA-associated TCR beta chains were found to be more clonally expanded and to have lower generation probabilities than equally common non-associated chains. Because counts were too low, roughly 18 rarely observed V segments, including chromosome 9 orphons, were left out of the earlier analysis of some 640 of the donors. Assigning TCR associations to individual alleles was difficult when HLA alleles, especially DR and DQ, strongly co-occurred. Because HLA typing was missing for some donors at each locus, association tests included only the typed subset. The authors suggested that the approach could potentially be extended to other disease states and immunological phenotypes. The cohort was sequenced for TCR beta chains only, and without alpha or paired-chain data the features that could be detected were limited. An association between a missense DCLRE1C variant and V-gene and J-gene trimming of TCR beta chains was found in a later genetic analysis and replicated in an independent cohort. The only immune exposure information available for the cohort was CMV serostatus. In a later analysis, the rate of TCR association differed among HLA loci, with DRB1 alleles having the most associated TCRs and HLA-C alleles having the fewest. A later analysis associated roughly 17,000 TCR beta sequences with specific HLA alleles at a false discovery rate of 0.05. In both the original and validation cohorts, the classifier was reported to diagnose cytomegalovirus status with high specificity and sensitivity. Because the 87-base-pair reads could not distinguish some IMGT-functional V segments, including TRBV6-2 and TRBV6-3, those segments were excluded. In vitro tests confirmed that a few of the cytomegalovirus-associated TCR beta chains recognize cytomegalovirus antigens. Several of the top co-occurrence clusters appeared to be linked to parvovirus B19, influenza, CMV and Epstein-Barr virus, according to a later analysis. Presence/absence analyses assumed roughly uniform sequencing depth across donors, an assumption that may not hold. A further reported finding was that TCR beta sequences accurately predicted the HLA-A and HLA-B alleles for most subjects in the first cohort.

A note on this clone: It has no known antigen specificity. Per-base quality was not reported, and no clone a single base away is much larger than it.

The library was produced with the immunoSEQ multiplex PCR assay. For the multiplex PCR, a mixture combining 60 forward primers for TCR Vbeta segments and 13 reverse primers for TCR Jbeta segments was used. A multiplex PCR assay on genomic DNA amplified the CDR3 region of rearranged TCR beta genes. The amplified TCR beta libraries were sequenced on the Illumina HiSeq System as 87-base-pair reads. The study's own analysis went as follows. In a later analysis, some 80 million unique TCR beta chains were counted across the 666 repertoires, and roughly 10 million of these chains were shared by at least two donors. Raw reads were error-corrected and collapsed into unique sequences by a nearest-neighbor algorithm in which closely related sequences were merged to remove PCR and sequencing errors. Alignment of CDR3 sequences to IMGT reference sequences was used to assign V, D and J gene segments. For a sequence to be retained, a match of at least six nucleotides was required to both a V gene segment and a J gene segment. Rearrangements were classified as productive when the CDR3 lacked stop codons and remained in frame with V and J, and all other rearrangements were classified as non-productive. CDR3 was defined according to IMGT convention as the region running from the second conserved V-encoded cysteine to the conserved J-encoded phenylalanine. In an earlier analysis of around 540 of the donors, sequences lacking an unambiguous match to a single V gene segment were excluded. In an earlier analysis of approximately 590 of the donors, a V segment was called functional when productive rearrangements were above 56.7%, and segregating when the standard deviation between donors exceeded 5%. A statistical classification framework was developed to diagnose cytomegalovirus status using the catalog of TCR beta chain sequences. A later analysis assigned V and J genes by comparing TCR nucleotide sequences with IMGT/GENE-DB human TR gene sequences. A later analysis assigned CDR3 sequences and most-parsimonious VDJ recombination scenarios with the TCRdist pipeline. In a later analysis, every TCR beta chain was defined by the combination of its CDR3 amino acid sequence and its V-gene family, and reads without a unique V-gene family were dropped. As a way to deal with suspected cross-contamination and a sequencing artifact, a later analysis dropped approximately 570 nucleotide sequences that were highly shared and had low generation probability. A later analysis calculated a clonal expansion index for each public chain from normalized within-repertoire ranks of inferred template counts. In a later analysis, generation probabilities were computed with a VDJ recombination model fitted to out-of-frame rearrangements, and the resulting probabilities were checked against IGoR. In a later analysis, TCR-TCR, TCR-HLA and TCR-CMV co-occurrence was scored with hypergeometric tests, and a repertoire-size bias correction was applied to TCR pairs. In a later analysis, false discovery rates were estimated by permuting HLA or CMV assignments 20 times. In a later analysis, co-occurring TCRs were grouped using DBSCAN, and TCRdist sequence similarity was added for clustering within HLA-allele-positive subsets. Repertoires with fewer than 30,000 or more than 120,000 public chains, plus five repertoires with anomalous nucleotide sharing, were excluded from co-occurrence clustering. This is the immuneACCESS table as TCRdb keeps it, with only in-frame sequences that have V and J called. A part of the clones is gone; compared with another copy, unresolved V genes explain less than half, and the rest is unexplained. From that table come the V and J calls and clone size; the DNA was used to work out D and trimming. Here the sample has about 140,000 clones; more than 70% occur a single time. Of the sample, 1% to 1.5% falls within the top ten clones.

The cohort consisted of approximately 670 healthy bone marrow donors. At the time of sampling, all cohort members were nominally healthy, though unrecorded immune exposures were likely present. The donor was CMV seropositive and belonged to the group of 250 to 300 seropositive cohort members. A peripheral blood sample was collected from each donor, and TCR beta sequencing was performed on peripheral blood mononuclear cells. The Qiagen DNeasy Blood Extraction Kit was used to extract genomic DNA from the blood cell samples. CDR1 and CDR2 are drawn from the germline V gene: MNHEY, SVGAGI. Its CDR3 holds 15 amino acids, cysteine through phenylalanine. The read is trimmed to its CDR3 DNA, 45 bases read in frame from base 1. Trimming removed 6 bases from V and 4 bases from J; the gene matches leave 10 bases unexplained.

The TCR comes from a male donor in good health and CMV-seropositive. Sequencing was done on a sample of PBMCs. The sequence joins TRBV6-5 to TRBJ1-1; 8 central nucleotides agree with TRBD1. Here is the DNA: TGTGCCAGCAGACAGACGACAGGGGCGCCCACTGAAGCTTTCTTT. Translated, it gives CASRQTTGAPTEAFF.